This TCR beta chain was sequenced during a study of blood T cell repertoires in COVID-19. Study-level information: T cells, B-cell-depleted T cells, or PBMCs provided the cDNA or gDNA that served as material.

Per the original data handling: Using reference gene primer amplification, nucleated cell counts were estimated. Only in-frame clones appear in the TCRdb table, and some are missing; sequencing was by immunoSEQ multiplex PCR. D and trimming were read from the DNA, whereas the V and J calls and clone size are those reported in that table. The table lists about 380,000 clones, approximately 80% of them singletons. Trimming stripped 0 bases from V and 4 bases from J, with 9 bases between. Germline V gene lookup returns CDR1 MNHEY and CDR2 SMNVEV (reference sequence). This CDR3 is built from 14 residues.

V gene TRBV27 combines with J gene TRBJ1-1, with D unclear. The sequencing sample was made of peripheral blood. The TCR sequence derives from a human donor with acute or convalescent COVID-19. The donor label of this sample is uncertain. The DNA for the CDR3 is TGTGCCAGCAGTTTATCGTTCTCCGGCACTGAAGCTTTCTTT. Protein: CASSLSFSGTEAFF.